Listed here are 20 T cell receptor beta chains from one sample, sequenced in a study of T cell changes during pregnancy in multiple sclerosis. Generated by immunoSEQ multiplex PCR, the TCRdb table keeps only in-frame clones and is missing some. The data show 55,000 to 80,000 clones, with approximately 87% seen just once and around a tenth held by the top ten. The sample here was peripheral blood, taken after pregnancy. The receptors were sampled from a female donor in good health, enrolled as a control in a pregnancy study.

The chain couples TRBV30 to TRBJ1-2; the D is unclear. The V and J ends lost 0 bases and 4 bases respectively, with 12 bases between them. The CDR3 consists of 14 residues. In germline, CDR1 is GTSNPN, CDR2 SVGIG (reference sequence). The CDR3 DNA sequence: TGTGCCTGGAGTGTGAGGGCCACTTCCTATGGCTACACCTTC. Translating gives CAWSVRATSYGYTF.

The J gene is TRBJ1-1, the V gene TRBV28; D is unclear. Germline lookup yields CDR1 MDHEN and CDR2 SYDVKM. This CDR3 spans 12 amino acids. V was cut by 6 bases and J by 4 bases, with 9 bases left in between. The CDR3 DNA reads as TGTGCCAGCAGGGCCAGTGGCACTGAAGCTTTCTTT. Translation: CASRASGTEAFF.

The gene calls are TRBV4-1 and TRBJ2-5; 10 nucleotides agree with TRBD2. Germline values: CDR1 MGHRA, CDR2 YSYEKL. After removal of 0 bases from V and 1 base from J, the junction contained 5 bases not matched to a gene. There are 17 residues in the CDR3. The CDR3 sequence is CASSQDGASGSQETQYF. CDR3 nucleotides: TGCGCCAGCAGCCAAGATGGCGCTAGCGGGAGCCAAGAGACCCAGTACTTC.

This clone was counted only a few times. V gene TRBV30 combines with J gene TRBJ1-5; TRBD1 is a possible D gene (5 bases). V shed 2 bases and J shed 6 bases, with 14 bases lying between them. Germline CDR1 GTSNPN, CDR2 SVGIG (reference sequence). The CDR3 covers 14 residues. CDR3 protein: CAWSRGLAIQPQHF. The CDR3 DNA reads as TGTGCCTGGAGTCGGGGACTTGCGATTCAGCCCCAGCATTTT.

V and J are TRBV6-4 and TRBJ2-1, with 15 bases that match TRBD2. Germline values: CDR1 MRHNA, CDR2 SNTAGT. The junction had 7 bases not matched to a gene; V was cut back by 6 bases and J by 7 bases. This CDR3 comprises 16 residues. The CDR3 region is CASSRTSGGAGNEQFF. DNA of the CDR3: TGTGCCAGCAGCCGGACTAGCGGGGGGGCCGGGAATGAGCAGTTCTTC.

The chain has TRBV30 and TRBJ1-1, with a weak D call TRBD1 (5 bases). The V and J ends lost 4 bases and 5 bases respectively, with 8 bases between them. The germline gives CDR1 GTSNPN, CDR2 SVGIG (reference sequence). The CDR3 covers 11 residues. The CDR3 spells CAWKGTTEAFF. CDR3 DNA sequence: TGTGCCTGGAAGGGGACTACTGAAGCTTTCTTT.

The J gene is TRBJ2-6, the V gene TRBV30; 7 bases line up with TRBD2. The J segment lost 4 bases and the V segment lost 6 bases, leaving 6 bases of the junction unmatched. Looked up from germline, CDR1 is GTSNPN and CDR2 is SVGIG (reference sequence). The CDR3 has 14 residues. CDR3 coding DNA: TGTGCCTGTAAACTAGCGTACGGGGCCAACGTCCTGACTTTC. Its translation is CACKLAYGANVLTF.

V gene TRBV18 combines with J gene TRBJ2-6; the match to TRBD1 covers 8 bases. V dropped 3 bases and J dropped 1; count of bases not matched to a gene: 2. This CDR3 region has 16 residues. Germline CDR1 is KGHSH and CDR2 is LQKENI. The CDR3 sequence is CASSPDRVSGANVLTF. CDR3 nucleotide sequence: TGTGCCAGCTCACCGGACAGGGTATCTGGGGCCAACGTCCTGACTTTC.

The chain uses TRBV5-1 and TRBJ2-1; 10 bases fit TRBD2. The CDR3 extends over 14 amino acids. Germline trimming cut 6 bases from V and 10 bases from J; bases unmatched to any gene: 10. Germline assignment: CDR1 SGHRS and CDR2 YFSETQ. The CDR3: CASIEASGRREQFF. CDR3 nucleotides: TGCGCCAGCATCGAGGCTAGCGGGAGACGGGAGCAGTTCTTC.

V and J are TRBV13 and TRBJ2-3; TRBD2 agrees at 10 bases. The CDR3 runs 15 residues. Germline V gene lookup returns CDR1 PRHDT and CDR2 FYEKMQ (reference sequence). The junction had 2 bases not matched to a gene; V was cut back by 5 bases and J by 0 bases. The CDR3 loop reads CASSLLAGSTDTQYF. CDR3 DNA: TGTGCCAGCAGCCTACTAGCGGGAAGCACAGATACGCAGTATTTT.

Within the sample, this clone is medium-sized. The chain uses TRBV4-2 and TRBJ2-7; a weak D match, TRBD2 (6 bases). V lost 0 bases to trimming and J lost 3 bases, with 12 bases between them. CDR1 LGHNA and CDR2 YNFKEQ come from the germline V gene. The CDR3 loop spans 15 amino acids. CDR3 DNA sequence: TGTGCCAGCAGCCAAGATTTAGGGGACTTCTACGAGCAGTACTTC. This sequence encodes CASSQDLGDFYEQYF.

The chain combines TRBV7-2 with TRBJ2-7, with 7 bases fitting TRBD2. Germline assignment: CDR1 SGHTA and CDR2 FQGNSA. V shed 8 bases and J 3 bases; nucleotides not matched to a gene: 7. This CDR3 contains 13 residues. The CDR3 is CASGGSGGYEQYF. CDR3 bases: TGTGCCAGCGGCGGGAGTGGGGGCTACGAGCAGTACTTC. The whole variable domain, filled in from reference TRBV7-2 and TRBJ2-7, reads GAGVSQSPSNKVTEKGKDVELRCDPISGHTALYWYRQSLGQGLEFLIYFQGNSAPDKSGLPSDRFSAERTGGSVSTLTIQRTQQEDSAVYLCASGGSGGYEQYFGPGTRLTVT.

This clone was found once. The chain carries TRBV4-1 and TRBJ2-7, with D tentatively TRBD1 (5 bases). This CDR3 has 13 residues. V lost 2 bases, J lost 3 bases, and 8 bases lay in between. Germline V gives CDR1 MGHRA, CDR2 YSYEKL. The CDR3 protein is CASSQPGIYEQYF. CDR3 nucleotides: TGCGCCAGCAGCCAACCAGGGATCTACGAGCAGTACTTC.

J is TRBJ2-6 and V is TRBV5-1; tentative D call: TRBD1 (6 bases). CDR1 is SGHRS, CDR2 YFSETQ, per germline. This CDR3 is 18 amino acids long. Trimming stripped 6 bases from V and 0 bases from J, with 19 bases between. CDR3 loop: CASTKSGTRGSGANVLTF. The DNA for the CDR3 is TGCGCCAGCACGAAATCCGGGACACGGGGCTCTGGGGCCAACGTCCTGACTTTC.

The chain uses TRBV10-3 and TRBJ2-2; no definite D call. The CDR3 has 18 residues. Trimming shortened V by 3 bases and J by 2 bases, and 19 bases separated the two germline ends. Germline CDR1 and CDR2: ENHRY and SYGVKD. The CDR3 DNA reads TGTGCCATCAGTGATTCAAGCCTTCTAGGCGCCAACACCGGGGAGCTGTTTTTT. Translation: CAISDSSLLGANTGELFF.

The chain couples TRBV4-1 to TRBJ2-1; TRBD2 might be the D (6 bases). This CDR3 is 18 amino acids long. Germline loops: CDR1 MGHRA, CDR2 YSYEKL. Trimming removed 4 bases at V and 9 bases at J, with 28 bases between. The CDR3 region has the DNA TGCGCCAGCAGCCTACTAACCGGACTGAGTGGGCTAGCGAGTGAGCAGTTCTTC. It encodes CASSLLTGLSGLASEQFF.

The sample holds one count of this clone. This rearrangement joins TRBV6-1 to TRBJ2-4, with TRBD1 matching 12 bases. The germline gives CDR1 MNHNS, CDR2 SASEGT. Unmatched junction bases numbered 10, after V lost 11 bases and J lost 8 bases. There are 14 residues in the CDR3. The CDR3 is CASGDRGLGDIQYF. The CDR3 bases are TGTGCCTCGGGGGACAGGGGGCTTGGGGACATTCAGTACTTC.

This clone showed up just a few times. The rearrangement links TRBV6-6 to TRBJ1-1, with D hard to call. Deletions cut 7 bases from V and 8 bases from J, with 17 bases between. Germline V lookup: CDR1 MNHNY, CDR2 SVGAGI (reference sequence). The CDR3 runs 13 residues. In nucleotides, the CDR3 is TGTGCCAGCATCGATATGGGGAGAAGCGAAGCTTTCTTT. Encoded protein: CASIDMGRSEAFF.

The gene calls are TRBV27 and TRBJ2-6; D possibly corresponds to TRBD1 (6 bases). The CDR3 contains 19 residues. V lost 6 bases and J lost 0, with 21 bases in between. CDR1 is MNHEY and CDR2 is SMNVEV in the germline V gene (reference sequence). The DNA for the CDR3 is TGTGCCAGCAGCTCTGATCCGGGACACCTAGTCTCTGGGGCCAACGTCCTGACTTTC. Its translation is CASSSDPGHLVSGANVLTF. The whole variable domain, remainder taken from reference TRBV27 and TRBJ2-6, is EAQVTQNPRYLITVTGKKLTVTCSQNMNHEYMSWYRQDPGLGLRQIYYSMNVEVTDKGDVPEGYKVSRKEKRNFPLILESPSPNQTSLYFCASSSDPGHLVSGANVLTFGAGSRLTVL.

This rearrangement joins TRBV28 to TRBJ2-3, with D perhaps matching TRBD2 (6 bases). Germline V gene lookup returns CDR1 MDHEN and CDR2 SYDVKM. This CDR3 has 14 residues. Trimming stripped 8 bases from V and 2 bases from J, with 14 bases between. The DNA of the CDR3 is TGTGCCAGCGCACTAGCTTCCACCACAGATACGCAGTATTTT. This translates into CASALASTTDTQYF.